A single sample gave rise to the 21 T cell receptor beta chains below, sequenced in a study of radiotherapy plus CTLA-4 blockade in lung cancer. TCRdb's copy holds only in-frame clones and misses some; the assay was immunoSEQ multiplex PCR. Here the sample spans about 80,000 clones, approximately 80% being singletons. The sequencing used peripheral blood, collected from a patient treated with radiotherapy plus ipilimumab. These receptors were collected from a human donor with non-small cell lung cancer who had stable disease on radiotherapy plus ipilimumab.

DNA of the CDR3: TGTGCCAGCAGCTTGGCCTTTCTAACTCACACCGGGGAGCTGTTTTTT. It yields the protein CASSLAFLTHTGELFF. This chain connects TRBV5-8 to TRBJ2-2; D remains unclear. Germline values: CDR1 SGHTS, CDR2 YDEGEE. The CDR3 sequence is 16 residues long. V was shortened by 0 bases and J by 3 bases, with 12 bases between the two germline ends.

The rearrangement joins TRBV2 to TRBJ2-1; possible D gene TRBD2, 6 bases. Trimming took off 8 bases at V and 4 bases at J, with 15 bases between the two ends. This CDR3 has 14 residues. Germline CDR1 reads SNHLY; CDR2 reads FYNNEI. The CDR3 reads CASSWREGYNEQFF. Here the CDR3 DNA reads TGTGCCAGCTCATGGCGGGAAGGATACAATGAGCAGTTCTTC.

The rearrangement joins TRBV6-5 to TRBJ2-3; possible D gene TRBD2, 5 bases. Germline CDR1 reads MNHEY; CDR2 reads SVGAGI. The CDR3 contains 13 residues. V dropped 1 base and J dropped 6 bases, with 8 bases sitting between them. The CDR3: CASSYFSGDTQYF. Written as DNA, the CDR3 is TGTGCCAGCAGTTACTTCTCGGGGGATACGCAGTATTTT.

There are a few counts of this clone. The chain links TRBV9 to TRBJ2-5; TRBD1 agrees at 8 bases. With 3 bases clipped from V and 1 base from J, the junction kept 8 bases outside the gene matches. The CDR3 runs to 16 residues. The V gene's germline CDR1 is SGDLS and CDR2 YYNGEE. The CDR3 spells CASSALDRGGQETQYF. The CDR3 region has the DNA TGTGCCAGCAGCGCCCTCGACAGGGGCGGCCAAGAGACCCAGTACTTC. The full variable domain, its missing parts supplied by reference TRBV9 and TRBJ2-5, is DSGVTQTPKHLITATGQRVTLRCSPRSGDLSVYWYQQSLDQGLQFLIQYYNGEERAKGNILERFSAQQFPDLHSELNLSSLELGDSALYFCASSALDRGGQETQYFGPGTRLLVL.

The chain combines TRBV5-6 with TRBJ1-4; no definite D call. The V and J ends lost 2 bases and 5 bases respectively, with 7 bases between them. The CDR3 loop spans 13 amino acids. Germline-derived CDR1 and CDR2 are SGHDT and YYEEEE. CDR3: CASSFFSNEKLFF. The CDR3 DNA is TGTGCCAGCAGCTTTTTCTCCAATGAAAAACTGTTTTTT.

J is TRBJ1-6 and V is TRBV5-1, with D unclear. The CDR3 is 14 residues long. The V end was cut by 0 bases, the J end by 7 bases, with 8 bases between. Germline V gives CDR1 SGHRS, CDR2 YFSETQ. The DNA for the CDR3 is TGCGCCAGCAGCTTGGAACAGCCAAATTCACCCCTCCACTTT. Residues: CASSLEQPNSPLHF.

The V call is TRBV7-2, the J call TRBJ2-2, with D hard to call. The CDR3 runs 12 residues. V was shortened by 4 bases and J by 6 bases, with 6 bases between the two germline ends. CDR1 is SGHTA and CDR2 is FQGNSA in the germline V gene. The CDR3 DNA reads as TGTGCCAGCAGCTCCGGCGCCGGGGAGCTGTTTTTT. It specifies CASSSGAGELFF.

This clone was picked up a small number of times. The rearrangement links TRBV2 to TRBJ2-5, with D perhaps given as TRBD1 or TRBD2 (6 bases each). Trimming left V 4 bases short and J 5 bases short, with 20 bases between. CDR3 length: 16 amino acids. CDR1 is SNHLY and CDR2 is FYNNEI in the germline V gene. CDR3 bases: TGTGCCAGCAGTGCCCCGGGCCGACAAGGGGGGGAGACCCAGTACTTC. Translation gives CASSAPGRQGGETQYF.

The CDR3 reads CASISPGVTEAFF. Written as DNA, the CDR3 is TGTGCCAGCATCTCGCCAGGGGTCACTGAAGCTTTCTTT. V is TRBV28 and J is TRBJ1-1, with a weak D call TRBD1 (6 bases). The CDR3 has 13 amino acids. Trimming stripped 7 bases from V and 4 bases from J, with 13 bases between. Germline CDR1 reads MDHEN; CDR2 reads SYDVKM. The whole variable domain, remainder taken from reference TRBV28 and TRBJ1-1, is DVKVTQSSRYLVKRTGEKVFLECVQDMDHENMFWYRQDPGLGLRLIYFSYDVKMKEKGDIPEGYSVSREKKERFSLILESASTNQTSMYLCASISPGVTEAFFGQGTRLTVV.

The chain employs TRBV5-6 and TRBJ1-4, with D possibly TRBD1 on 5 matching bases. CDR3 length equals 14 residues. V was pared by 0 bases and J by 8 bases, with 11 bases between. Looked up from germline, CDR1 is SGHDT and CDR2 is YYEEEE. The CDR3 loop reads CASSLVGREEKLFF. For the CDR3, the DNA is TGTGCCAGCAGCTTGGTGGGCAGGGAAGAAAAACTGTTTTTT. The full variable domain, rest sourced from reference TRBV5-6 and TRBJ1-4, is DAGVTQSPTHLIKTRGQQVTLRCSPKSGHDTVSWYQQALGQGPQFIFQYYEEEERQRGNFPDRFSGHQFPNYSSELNVNALLLGDSALYLCASSLVGREEKLFFGSGTQLSVL.

V is TRBV6-5 and J is TRBJ1-3, with 8 bases matching TRBD1. Germline CDR1 reads MNHEY; CDR2 reads SVGAGI. The junction had 7 bases not matched to a gene; V was cut back by 2 bases and J by 4 bases. The CDR3 extends over 16 amino acids. The CDR3 DNA is TGTGCCAGCAGTTACAGGGCAGGGGGCTTCGGAAACACCATATATTTT. This gives the protein CASSYRAGGFGNTIYF.

V is TRBV28 and J is TRBJ2-1; weak D call: TRBD1 (6 bases). Germline V gene lookup returns CDR1 MDHEN and CDR2 SYDVKM. With 7 bases removed from V and 7 bases from J, the gap between germline ends came to 20 bases. The CDR3 consists of 15 residues. The DNA of the CDR3 is TGTGCCAGCACCCAGGTAGGGCAGGGGCAAAATGAGCAGTTCTTC. Protein: CASTQVGQGQNEQFF. The variable domain in full, completed from reference TRBV28 and TRBJ2-1, reads DVKVTQSSRYLVKRTGEKVFLECVQDMDHENMFWYRQDPGLGLRLIYFSYDVKMKEKGDIPEGYSVSREKKERFSLILESASTNQTSMYLCASTQVGQGQNEQFFGPGTRLTVL.

This chain uses TRBV6-5 with TRBJ2-7; tentatively, D is TRBD1 (6 bases). Germline assignment: CDR1 MNHEY and CDR2 SVGAGI. Trimming pared 2 bases from V and 3 bases from J, leaving 14 bases between. There are 15 residues in the CDR3. CDR3 in amino acids: CASSYEPGHLYEQYF. CDR3 DNA: TGTGCCAGCAGTTACGAACCGGGACACCTCTACGAGCAGTACTTC.

To note about this clone: Within the sample, other DNA sequences also encode this same CDR3. The V call is TRBV28, the J call TRBJ2-7; D may be TRBD1 (5 bases). The ends were cut back, 6 bases at V and 1 base at J, with 10 bases in the middle. This CDR3 has 13 amino acids. Per germline, CDR1 MDHEN and CDR2 SYDVKM. CDR3 DNA: TGTGCCAGCAGAATTGACAGTTCCTACGAGCAGTACTTC. Translated, it gives CASRIDSSYEQYF.

The gene calls are TRBV28 and TRBJ1-5; no definite D call. Between the trimmed V and J ends, which lost 4 bases and 0 bases, there was a span of 4 bases. The CDR3 runs 13 residues. CDR1 MDHEN and CDR2 SYDVKM come from the germline V gene. CDR3 in amino acids: CASSSFSNQPQHF. CDR3 nucleotides: TGTGCCAGCAGTTCCTTTAGCAATCAGCCCCAGCATTTT. Variable domain in full (rest from reference TRBV28 and TRBJ1-5): DVKVTQSSRYLVKRTGEKVFLECVQDMDHENMFWYRQDPGLGLRLIYFSYDVKMKEKGDIPEGYSVSREKKERFSLILESASTNQTSMYLCASSSFSNQPQHFGDGTRLSIL.

The V gene is TRBV5-1, the J gene TRBJ2-1; a weak D match, TRBD1 (5 bases). Germline V CDR1 and CDR2: SGHRS, YFSETQ. The CDR3 is 15 residues long. V lost 0 bases and J 9 bases, leaving 16 bases between the germline ends. DNA for the CDR3: TGCGCCAGCAGCTTGGACCGTAGGGATAGGGGTGAGCAGTTCTTC. This gives the protein CASSLDRRDRGEQFF. The full variable domain, with the rest looked up from reference TRBV5-1 and TRBJ2-1, is KAGVTQTPRYLIKTRGQQVTLSCSPISGHRSVSWYQQTPGQGLQFLFEYFSETQRNKGNFPGRFSGRQFSNSRSEMNVSTLELGDSALYLCASSLDRRDRGEQFFGPGTRLTVL.

A few counts support this clone. The chain combines TRBV11-1 with TRBJ2-6; D not resolved. Deletions cut 5 bases from V and 4 bases from J, with 9 bases between. This CDR3 is built from 14 residues. CDR1 is SGHAT and CDR2 is FQDESV in the germline V gene (reference sequence). The CDR3 loop reads CASSATRGANVLTF. As DNA, the CDR3 is TGTGCCAGCAGCGCAACACGGGGGGCCAACGTCCTGACTTTC.

This clone was detected only a few times. The chain employs TRBV21-1 and TRBJ1-5. TRBV21-1 represents a pseudogene. The CDR3 is made up of 20 amino acids. CDR3 coding DNA: TGTGCCAGCAGCAAAGCGCCTGGGACGGATCCGATCCATAGCAATCAGCCCCAGCATTTT. It encodes CASSKAPGTDPIHSNQPQHF.

J is TRBJ1-3 and V is TRBV28, with TRBD1 matching 9 bases. Germline V lookup: CDR1 MDHEN, CDR2 SYDVKM. The CDR3 consists of 16 residues. After removal of 5 bases from V and 0 bases from J, the junction contained 5 bases not matched to a gene. CDR3: CASSLWTGDSGNTIYF. The CDR3 region has the DNA TGTGCCAGCAGTCTTTGGACAGGGGACTCTGGAAACACCATATATTTT.

The rearrangement links TRBV9 to TRBJ2-7; 9 bases agree with TRBD1. This CDR3 is 14 amino acids long. Germline V lookup: CDR1 SGDLS, CDR2 YYNGEE. After removal of 4 bases from V and 2 bases from J, the junction contained 4 bases not matched to a gene. The CDR3 DNA follows: TGTGCCAGCAGCCTCAGACAGGGGGCCTACGAGCAGTACTTC. It codes for CASSLRQGAYEQYF. Looking up the rest from reference TRBV9 and TRBJ2-7 gives the full variable domain: DSGVTQTPKHLITATGQRVTLRCSPRSGDLSVYWYQQSLDQGLQFLIQYYNGEERAKGNILERFSAQQFPDLHSELNLSSLELGDSALYFCASSLRQGAYEQYFGPGTRLTVT.

CDR3 sequence: CASSLEGGLAKNIQYF. In DNA, the CDR3 is TGTGCCAGCAGCTTAGAAGGCGGTCTAGCCAAAAACATTCAGTACTTC. The gene calls are TRBV7-2 and TRBJ2-4; D is unresolved. The CDR3 sequence is 16 residues long. Trimming took 1 base from V and 0 from J, leaving 10 bases between them. Germline V CDR1 and CDR2: SGHTA, FQGNSA.